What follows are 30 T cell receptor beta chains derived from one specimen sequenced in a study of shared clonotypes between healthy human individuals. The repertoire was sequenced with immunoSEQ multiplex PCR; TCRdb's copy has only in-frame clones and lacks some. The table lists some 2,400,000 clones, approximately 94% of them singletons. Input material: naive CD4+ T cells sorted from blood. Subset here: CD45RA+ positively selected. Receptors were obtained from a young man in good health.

The CDR3 loop reads CAWSNTSVTDTQYF. In DNA form, the CDR3 reads TGTGCCTGGAGCAATACTAGTGTGACAGATACGCAGTATTTT. The chain joins TRBV30 to TRBJ2-3; a weak D match, TRBD2 (5 bases). Trimming left V 3 bases short and J 3 bases short, with 13 bases between. Germline V CDR1 and CDR2: GTSNPN, SVGIG (reference sequence). This CDR3 has 14 residues.

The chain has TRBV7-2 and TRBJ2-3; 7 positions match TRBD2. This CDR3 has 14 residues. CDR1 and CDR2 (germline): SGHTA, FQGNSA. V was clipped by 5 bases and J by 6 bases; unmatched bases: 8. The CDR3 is CASSRPGGWDTQYF. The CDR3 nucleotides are TGTGCCAGCAGCCGTCCGGGGGGATGGGATACGCAGTATTTT.

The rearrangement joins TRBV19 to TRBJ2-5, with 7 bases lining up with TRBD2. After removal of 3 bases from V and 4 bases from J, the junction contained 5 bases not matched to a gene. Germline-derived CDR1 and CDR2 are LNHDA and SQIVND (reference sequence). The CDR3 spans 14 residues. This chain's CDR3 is CASSIGAGAETQYF. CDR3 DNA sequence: TGTGCCAGTAGTATCGGGGCGGGAGCAGAGACCCAGTACTTC.

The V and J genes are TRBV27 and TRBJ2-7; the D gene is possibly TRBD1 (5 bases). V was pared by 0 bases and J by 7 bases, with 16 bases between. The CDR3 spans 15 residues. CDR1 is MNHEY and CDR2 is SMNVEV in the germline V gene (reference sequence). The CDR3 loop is CASSLSRVPPGEQYF. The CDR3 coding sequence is TGTGCCAGCAGTTTATCAAGGGTTCCCCCAGGGGAGCAGTACTTC.

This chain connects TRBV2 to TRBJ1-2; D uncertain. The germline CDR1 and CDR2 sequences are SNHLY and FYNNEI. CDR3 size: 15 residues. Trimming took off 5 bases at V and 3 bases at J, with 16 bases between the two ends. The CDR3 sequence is CASSTSRSRDYGYTF. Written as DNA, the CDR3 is TGTGCCAGCAGTACCTCGAGGAGTAGGGACTATGGCTACACCTTC. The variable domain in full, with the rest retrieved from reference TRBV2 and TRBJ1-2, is EPEVTQTPSHQVTQMGQEVILRCVPISNHLYFYWYRQILGQKVEFLVSFYNNEISEKSEIFDDQFSVERPDGSNFTLKIRSTKLEDSAMYFCASSTSRSRDYGYTFGSGTRLTVV.

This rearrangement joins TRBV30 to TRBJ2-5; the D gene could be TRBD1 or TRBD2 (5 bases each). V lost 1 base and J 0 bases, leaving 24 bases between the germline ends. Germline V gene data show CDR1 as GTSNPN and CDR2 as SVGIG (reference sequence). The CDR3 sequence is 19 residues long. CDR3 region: CAWSAGTDLNLRYQETQYF. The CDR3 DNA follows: TGTGCCTGGAGTGCCGGGACCGACCTAAACCTGAGGTACCAAGAGACCCAGTACTTC.

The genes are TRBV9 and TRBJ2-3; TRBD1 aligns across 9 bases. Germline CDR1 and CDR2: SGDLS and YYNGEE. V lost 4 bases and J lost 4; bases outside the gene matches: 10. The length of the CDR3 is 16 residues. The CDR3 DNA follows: TGTGCCAGCAGCCCCCCAAGTGGACAGGGGTCAGATACGCAGTATTTT. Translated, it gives CASSPPSGQGSDTQYF.

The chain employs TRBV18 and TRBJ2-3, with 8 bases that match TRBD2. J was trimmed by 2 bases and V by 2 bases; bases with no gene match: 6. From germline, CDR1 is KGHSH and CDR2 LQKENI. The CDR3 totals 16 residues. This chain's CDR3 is CASSPGAGGPTDTQYF. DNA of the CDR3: TGTGCCAGCTCACCAGGGGCGGGAGGCCCCACAGATACGCAGTATTTT.

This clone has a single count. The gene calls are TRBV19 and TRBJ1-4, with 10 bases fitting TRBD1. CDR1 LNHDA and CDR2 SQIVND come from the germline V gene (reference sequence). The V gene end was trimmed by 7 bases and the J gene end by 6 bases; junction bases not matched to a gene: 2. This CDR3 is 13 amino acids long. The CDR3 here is CASTGTGDEKLFF. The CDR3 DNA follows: TGTGCCAGTACGGGGACAGGGGATGAAAAACTGTTTTTT.

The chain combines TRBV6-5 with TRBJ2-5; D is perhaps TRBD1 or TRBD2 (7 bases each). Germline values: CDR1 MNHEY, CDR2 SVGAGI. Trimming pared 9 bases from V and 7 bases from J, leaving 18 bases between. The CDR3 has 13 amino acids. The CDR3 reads CASRPGGGGTQYF. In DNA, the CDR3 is TGTGCCAGTAGACCAGGGGGGGGAGGGACCCAGTACTTC.

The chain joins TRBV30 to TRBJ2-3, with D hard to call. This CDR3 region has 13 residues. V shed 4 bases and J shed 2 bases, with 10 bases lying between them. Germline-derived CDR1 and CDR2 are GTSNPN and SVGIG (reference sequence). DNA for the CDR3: TGTGCCTGGATACACGGGTCCACAGATACGCAGTATTTT. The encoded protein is CAWIHGSTDTQYF.

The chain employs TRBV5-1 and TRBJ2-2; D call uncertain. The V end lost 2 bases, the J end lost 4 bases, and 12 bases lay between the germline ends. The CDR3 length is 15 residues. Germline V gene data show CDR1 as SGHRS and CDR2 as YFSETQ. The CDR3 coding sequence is TGCGCCAGCAGCTTTGGAGAGGAGTCCACCGGGGAGCTGTTTTTT. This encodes CASSFGEESTGELFF.

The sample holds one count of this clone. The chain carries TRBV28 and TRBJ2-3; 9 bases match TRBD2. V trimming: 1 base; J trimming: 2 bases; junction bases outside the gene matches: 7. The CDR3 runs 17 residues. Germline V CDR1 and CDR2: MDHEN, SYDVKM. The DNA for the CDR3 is TGTGCCAGCAGTTTATATGGTAGCGGGGGACACACAGATACGCAGTATTTT. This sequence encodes CASSLYGSGGHTDTQYF.

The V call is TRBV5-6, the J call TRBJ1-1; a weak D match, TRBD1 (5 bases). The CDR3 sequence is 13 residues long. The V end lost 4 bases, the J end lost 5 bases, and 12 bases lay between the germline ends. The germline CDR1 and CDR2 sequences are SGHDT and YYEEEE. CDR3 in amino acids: CASSRTGATEAFF. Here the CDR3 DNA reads TGTGCCAGCAGCCGTACAGGAGCTACTGAAGCTTTCTTT.

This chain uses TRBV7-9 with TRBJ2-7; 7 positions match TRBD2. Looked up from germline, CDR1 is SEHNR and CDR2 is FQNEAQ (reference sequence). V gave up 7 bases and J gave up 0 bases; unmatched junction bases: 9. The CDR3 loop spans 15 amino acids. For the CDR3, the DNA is TGTGCCAGCAACCAAAGGGCGGGAGACTCCTACGAGCAGTACTTC. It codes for CASNQRAGDSYEQYF.

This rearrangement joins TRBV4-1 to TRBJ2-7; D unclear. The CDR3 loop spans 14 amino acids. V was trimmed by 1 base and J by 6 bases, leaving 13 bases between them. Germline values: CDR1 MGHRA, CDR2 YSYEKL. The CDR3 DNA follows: TGCGCCAGCAGCCAAGTAATCCCAGGTGGCGAGCAGTACTTC. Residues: CASSQVIPGGEQYF.

CDR3 residues: CASSLQGSEQFF. CDR3 nucleotide sequence: TGTGCCAGCAGCTTGCAGGGCTCTGAGCAGTTCTTC. The chain couples TRBV7-2 to TRBJ2-1, with D perhaps TRBD1 (5 bases). The CDR3 is 12 amino acids. V shed 3 bases and J shed 9 bases, with 9 bases lying between them. Germline CDR1 reads SGHTA; CDR2 reads FQGNSA.

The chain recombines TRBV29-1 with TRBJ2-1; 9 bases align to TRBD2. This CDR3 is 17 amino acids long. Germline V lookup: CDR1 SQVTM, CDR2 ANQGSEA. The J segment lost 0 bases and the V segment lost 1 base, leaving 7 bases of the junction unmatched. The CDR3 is CSVEGLAEGSSYNEQFF. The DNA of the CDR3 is TGCAGCGTTGAAGGACTAGCGGAGGGGAGCTCCTACAATGAGCAGTTCTTC.

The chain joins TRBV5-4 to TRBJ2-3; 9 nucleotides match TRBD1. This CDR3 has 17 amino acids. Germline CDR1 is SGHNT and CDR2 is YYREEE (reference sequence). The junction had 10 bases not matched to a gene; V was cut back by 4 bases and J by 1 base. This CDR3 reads CASSPRNRGLGTDTQYF. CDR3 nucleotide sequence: TGTGCCAGCAGCCCCCGCAACAGGGGGCTGGGCACAGATACGCAGTATTTT.

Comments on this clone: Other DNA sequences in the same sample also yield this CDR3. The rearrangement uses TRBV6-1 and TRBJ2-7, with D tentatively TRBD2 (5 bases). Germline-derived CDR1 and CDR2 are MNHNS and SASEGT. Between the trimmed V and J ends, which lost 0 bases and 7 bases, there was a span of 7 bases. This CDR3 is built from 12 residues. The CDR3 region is CASSEAGREQYF. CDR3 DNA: TGTGCCAGCAGTGAAGCAGGGAGAGAGCAGTACTTC.

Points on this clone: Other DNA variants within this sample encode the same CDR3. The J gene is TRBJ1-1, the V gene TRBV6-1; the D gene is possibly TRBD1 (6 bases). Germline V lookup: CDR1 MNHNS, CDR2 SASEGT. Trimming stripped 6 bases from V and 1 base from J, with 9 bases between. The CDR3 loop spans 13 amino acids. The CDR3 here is CASRGQTNTEAFF. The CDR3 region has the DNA TGTGCCAGCAGAGGACAGACGAACACTGAAGCTTTCTTT.

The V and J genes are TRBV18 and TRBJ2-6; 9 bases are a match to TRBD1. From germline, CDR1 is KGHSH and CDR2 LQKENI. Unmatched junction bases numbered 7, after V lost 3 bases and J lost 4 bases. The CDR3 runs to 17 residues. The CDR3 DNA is TGTGCCAGCTCACCCATGACAGGGGGGACGGGGGCCAACGTCCTGACTTTC. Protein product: CASSPMTGGTGANVLTF.

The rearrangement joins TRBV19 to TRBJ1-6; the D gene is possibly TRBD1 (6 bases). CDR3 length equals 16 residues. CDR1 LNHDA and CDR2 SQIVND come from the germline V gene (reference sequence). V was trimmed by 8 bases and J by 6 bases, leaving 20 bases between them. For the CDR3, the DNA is TGTGCCAGTCGATCCTTCGGGCAGGGGATTAATTCACCCCTCCACTTT. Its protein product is CASRSFGQGINSPLHF.

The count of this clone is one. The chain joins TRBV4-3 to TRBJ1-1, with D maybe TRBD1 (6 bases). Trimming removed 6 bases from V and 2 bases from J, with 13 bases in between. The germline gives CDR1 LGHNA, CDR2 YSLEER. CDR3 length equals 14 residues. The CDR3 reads CASRPGQKNTEAFF. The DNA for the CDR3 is TGCGCCAGCAGACCCGGACAGAAAAACACTGAAGCTTTCTTT.

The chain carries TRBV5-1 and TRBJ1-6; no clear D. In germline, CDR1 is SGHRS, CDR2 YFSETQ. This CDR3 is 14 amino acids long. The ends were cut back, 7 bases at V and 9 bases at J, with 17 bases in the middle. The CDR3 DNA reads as TGCGCCAGCCCCGCTCGGGGTAAGGGTTCACCCCTCCACTTT. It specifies CASPARGKGSPLHF. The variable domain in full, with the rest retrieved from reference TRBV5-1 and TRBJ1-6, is KAGVTQTPRYLIKTRGQQVTLSCSPISGHRSVSWYQQTPGQGLQFLFEYFSETQRNKGNFPGRFSGRQFSNSRSEMNVSTLELGDSALYLCASPARGKGSPLHFGNGTRLTVT.

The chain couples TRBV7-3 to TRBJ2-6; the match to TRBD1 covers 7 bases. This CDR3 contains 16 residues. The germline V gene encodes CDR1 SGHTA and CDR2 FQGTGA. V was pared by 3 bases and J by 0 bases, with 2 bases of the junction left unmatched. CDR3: CASSFTGVSGANVLTF. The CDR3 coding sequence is TGTGCCAGCAGCTTTACAGGGGTCTCTGGGGCCAACGTCCTGACTTTC. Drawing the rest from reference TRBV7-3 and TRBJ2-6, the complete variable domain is GAGVSQTPSNKVTEKGKYVELRCDPISGHTALYWYRQSLGQGPEFLIYFQGTGAADDSGLPNDRFFAVRPEGSVSTLKIQRTERGDSAVYLCASSFTGVSGANVLTFGAGSRLTVL.

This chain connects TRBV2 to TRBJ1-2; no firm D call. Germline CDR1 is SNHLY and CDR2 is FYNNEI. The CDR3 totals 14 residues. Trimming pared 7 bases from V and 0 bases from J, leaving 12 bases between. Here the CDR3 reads CASTAGVSNYGYTF. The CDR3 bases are TGTGCCAGCACCGCGGGAGTATCTAACTATGGCTACACCTTC.

DNA of the CDR3: TGTGCCAGCGGGGGGTTTATGTATGGCTACACCTTC. Its translation is CASGGFMYGYTF. The rearrangement links TRBV5-8 to TRBJ1-2, with D possibly matching TRBD1 (5 bases). CDR3 length: 12 residues. Germline CDR1 and CDR2: SGHTS and YDEGEE. V was shortened by 7 bases and J by 5 bases, with 12 bases between the two germline ends.

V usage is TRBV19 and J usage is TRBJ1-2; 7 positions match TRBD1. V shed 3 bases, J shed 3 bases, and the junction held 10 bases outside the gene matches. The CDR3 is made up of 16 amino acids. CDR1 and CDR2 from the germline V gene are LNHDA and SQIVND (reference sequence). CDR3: CASSIRLSRGDYGYTF. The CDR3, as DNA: TGTGCCAGTAGTATTCGGTTGTCCAGGGGGGACTATGGCTACACCTTC. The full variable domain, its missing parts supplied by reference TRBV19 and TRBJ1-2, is DGGITQSPKYLFRKEGQNVTLSCEQNLNHDAMYWYRQDPGQGLRLIYYSQIVNDFQKGDIAEGYSVSREKKESFPLTVTSAQKNPTAFYLCASSIRLSRGDYGYTFGSGTRLTVV.

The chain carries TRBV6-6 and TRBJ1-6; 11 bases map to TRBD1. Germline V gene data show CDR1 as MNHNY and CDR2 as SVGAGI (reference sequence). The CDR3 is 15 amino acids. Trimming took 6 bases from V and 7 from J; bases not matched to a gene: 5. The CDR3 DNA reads TGTGCCAGCAGCGGGACAGGGGGGGGGAATTCACCCCTCCACTTT. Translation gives CASSGTGGGNSPLHF.